One sample yielded the 16 T cell receptor beta chains listed below, sequenced in a study of persistence of HIV-infected CD4 T cells. These receptors have no known antigen. An overlapping HIV-1 Gag peptide pool stimulated these cells at roughly 0.97 ug/peptide/mL. Sorting selected CD4+ T cells upregulating both CD40 ligand and CD69. Sequencing used immunoSEQ version 4 in survey mode. This table comes from immunoSEQ multiplex PCR, and its TCRdb copy is limited to in-frame clones, with some not included. The sample has about 14,000 clones, under 70% seen once. Sequenced here: CD4+ T cells sorted from PBMCs after approximately 18-hour stimulation, sampled from a patient who received antiretroviral therapy. The receptors were sampled from an adult man with HIV who was CMV-seropositive.

The chain has TRBV29-1 and TRBJ2-2; D call uncertain. The V and J ends lost 5 bases and 5 bases respectively, with 15 bases between them. This CDR3 spans 14 amino acids. Germline CDR1 reads SQVTM; CDR2 reads ANQGSEA. CDR3 sequence: CSVLSGSETGELFF. The CDR3 nucleotides are TGCAGCGTTCTCTCGGGCAGCGAAACCGGGGAGCTGTTTTTT.

Within the sample, this clone is medium-sized (0.01 to 0.1%). This chain uses TRBV4-1 with TRBJ2-5; 11 bases are shared with TRBD2. The V segment lost 1 base and the J segment 2 bases; nucleotides outside the gene matches: 6. The CDR3 loop spans 17 amino acids. Germline CDR1 reads MGHRA; CDR2 reads YSYEKL. The CDR3 nucleotides read TGCGCCAGCAGCCAAGTCTCTAGCGGGAGGCCGCAAGAGACCCAGTACTTC. Its protein is CASSQVSSGRPQETQYF.

The J gene is TRBJ1-1, the V gene TRBV2; TRBD1 matches at 8 bases. J was trimmed by 6 bases and V by 9 bases; bases with no gene match: 18. Per the germline V gene, CDR1 is SNHLY and CDR2 is FYNNEI. This CDR3 is built from 16 residues. The CDR3 bases are TGTGCCAGTACCAGGGGGCGTAACAGGGGGTCCTCTGAAGCTTTCTTT. Amino acid sequence: CASTRGRNRGSSEAFF.

The CDR3: CASSLTPPGSFGGNEQFF. The CDR3 nucleotides are TGTGCCAGCAGCTTAACCCCCCCAGGATCGTTTGGGGGCAATGAGCAGTTCTTC. The chain links TRBV7-3 to TRBJ2-1; D possibly uses TRBD1 or TRBD2 (5 bases each). V was shortened by 0 bases and J by 6 bases, with 21 bases between the two germline ends. The CDR3 has 18 amino acids. Per the germline V gene, CDR1 is SGHTA and CDR2 is FQGTGA.

The chain has TRBV4-1 and TRBJ2-3; D is ambiguous. Germline CDR1 reads MGHRA; CDR2 reads YSYEKL. The CDR3 totals 16 residues. V was trimmed by 0 bases and J by 4 bases, leaving 14 bases between them. The CDR3 protein is CASSQERDPLPDTQYF. The DNA for the CDR3 is TGCGCCAGCAGCCAAGAAAGGGATCCCCTCCCAGATACGCAGTATTTT.

This chain connects TRBV2 to TRBJ1-5; no reliable D call. V was trimmed by 6 bases and J by 4 bases, leaving 4 bases between them. Germline-derived CDR1 and CDR2 are SNHLY and FYNNEI. CDR3 length equals 11 residues. This CDR3 is CASRDNQPQHF. Here the CDR3 DNA reads TGTGCCAGCAGAGATAATCAGCCCCAGCATTTT.

Judged by abundance, this clone is medium-sized. The chain couples TRBV19 to TRBJ1-5; D not resolved. There are 17 residues in the CDR3. Germline V gene data show CDR1 as LNHDA and CDR2 as SQIVND (reference sequence). Deletions cut 4 bases from V and 1 base from J, with 17 bases between. Here the CDR3 DNA reads TGTGCCAGTAGTACCTTAAGAACGGGTTTGAGCAATCAGCCCCAGCATTTT. Its protein is CASSTLRTGLSNQPQHF.

This chain connects TRBV3-1 (or the pseudogene TRBV3-2) to TRBJ2-1, with D possibly matching TRBD2 (6 bases). CDR1 and CDR2 from the germline V gene are LGHDT and YNNKEL (reference sequence). V was shortened by 4 bases and J by 0 bases, with 10 bases between the two germline ends. The CDR3 has 15 residues. The CDR3 protein is CASSRGVSSYNEQFF. The CDR3 coding sequence is TGTGCCAGCAGCCGGGGGGTTAGCTCCTACAATGAGCAGTTCTTC.

The V call is TRBV6-5, the J call TRBJ1-5; perhaps TRBD1 as D (6 bases). V was clipped by 6 bases and J by 0 bases, with 12 bases between them. Germline CDR1 and CDR2: MNHEY and SVGAGI. The CDR3 is made up of 15 amino acids. This CDR3 reads CASRLTGISNQPQHF. The CDR3 DNA is TGTGCCAGCAGGCTCACAGGGATTAGCAATCAGCCCCAGCATTTT.

This rearrangement joins TRBV7-2 to TRBJ2-4; 8 bases are a match to TRBD2. Unmatched junction bases numbered 11, after V lost 5 bases and J lost 8 bases. The CDR3 loop spans 15 amino acids. Germline CDR1 is SGHTA and CDR2 is FQGNSA. In DNA, the CDR3 is TGTGCCAGCAGCCCTCCCGGGATAGCGGGATACATTCAGTACTTC. Translation gives CASSPPGIAGYIQYF.

The CDR3 is CASSNRQGKYNEQFF. Written as DNA, the CDR3 is TGTGCCAGCAGTAATCGACAGGGGAAGTACAATGAGCAGTTCTTC. The chain has TRBV6-5 and TRBJ2-1; 8 nucleotides align to TRBD1. V was clipped by 5 bases and J by 4 bases; unmatched bases: 7. CDR1 MNHEY and CDR2 SVGAGI come from the germline V gene. The CDR3 loop spans 15 amino acids.

V usage is TRBV18 and J usage is TRBJ1-2; 8 nucleotides line up with TRBD1. J gave up 7 bases and V 6 bases, and 13 bases lay outside the gene matches. Germline CDR1 and CDR2: KGHSH and LQKENI. There are 15 residues in the CDR3. The CDR3 is CASSLLTGQDAGYTF. CDR3 in DNA: TGTGCCAGCTCCCTCTTAACGGGACAGGATGCTGGCTACACCTTC.

V gene TRBV6-1 combines with J gene TRBJ1-6; D not resolved. Germline values: CDR1 MNHNS, CDR2 SASEGT. Trimming pared 1 base from V and 3 bases from J, leaving 10 bases between. CDR3 length equals 16 residues. CDR3 region: CASSEVARLYNSPLHF. The CDR3 bases are TGTGCCAGCAGTGAAGTCGCGCGGCTCTATAATTCACCCCTCCACTTT.

The rearrangement uses TRBV6-4 and TRBJ1-2; 10 bases agree with TRBD1. Per the germline V gene, CDR1 is MRHNA and CDR2 is SNTAGT. Unmatched junction bases numbered 6, after V lost 5 bases and J lost 3 bases. The CDR3 is 15 amino acids. DNA for the CDR3: TGTGCCAGCAGTCCTAAGGACAGGGGGGACTATGGCTACACCTTC. It encodes CASSPKDRGDYGYTF.

The chain has TRBV18 and TRBJ2-3; D remains ambiguous. The CDR3 extends over 15 amino acids. Trimming removed 3 bases from V and 0 bases from J, with 10 bases in between. The V gene's germline CDR1 is KGHSH and CDR2 LQKENI. The CDR3 region has the DNA TGTGCCAGCTCACCCTGGGCGGCTAGCACAGATACGCAGTATTTT. Translation: CASSPWAASTDTQYF. Full variable domain (rest looked up from reference TRBV18 and TRBJ2-3): NAGVMQNPRHLVRRRGQEARLRCSPMKGHSHVYWYRQLPEEGLKFMVYLQKENIIDESGMPKERFSAEFPKEGPSILRIQQVVRGDSAAYFCASSPWAASTDTQYFGPGTRLTVL.

This chain connects TRBV28 to TRBJ1-1; D possibly corresponds to TRBD1 (6 bases). Trimming stripped 4 bases from V and 1 base from J, with 13 bases between. CDR1 is MDHEN and CDR2 is SYDVKM in the germline V gene. The CDR3 length is 15 residues. The CDR3 is CASSSPTGPNTEAFF. The CDR3, as DNA: TGTGCCAGCAGTTCCCCGACAGGACCGAACACTGAAGCTTTCTTT.